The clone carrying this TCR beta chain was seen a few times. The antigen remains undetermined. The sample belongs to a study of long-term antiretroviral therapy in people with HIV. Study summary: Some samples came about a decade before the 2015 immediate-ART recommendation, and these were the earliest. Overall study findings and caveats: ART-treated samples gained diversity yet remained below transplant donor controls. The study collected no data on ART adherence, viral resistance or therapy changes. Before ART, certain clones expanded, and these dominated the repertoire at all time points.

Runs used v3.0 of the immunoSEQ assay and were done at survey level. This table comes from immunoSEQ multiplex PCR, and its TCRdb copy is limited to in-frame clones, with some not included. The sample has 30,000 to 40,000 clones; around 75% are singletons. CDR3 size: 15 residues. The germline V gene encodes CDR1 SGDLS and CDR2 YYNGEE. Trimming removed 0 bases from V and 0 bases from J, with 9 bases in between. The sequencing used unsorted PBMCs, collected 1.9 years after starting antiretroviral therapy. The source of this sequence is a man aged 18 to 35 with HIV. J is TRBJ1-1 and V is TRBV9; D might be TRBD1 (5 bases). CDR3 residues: CASSVGAGLNTEAFF. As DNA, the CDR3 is TGTGCCAGCAGCGTAGGGGCAGGGCTGAACACTGAAGCTTTCTTT.